One sample yielded the 17 T cell receptor beta chains listed below, sequenced in a study of T-cell memory formation after mild COVID-19. Using its own MiXCR run on the 5' RACE reads, TCRdb lists one record per CDR3 protein. The profile shows about 180,000 distinct CDR3 sequences, roughly 18% of them singletons. The sample comprised PBMCs or a T cell subset sorted from them (not recorded which). These receptors originate from a man aged 18 to 29 who had mild COVID-19 (a few samples of this study predate the infection). Cell type and time point are not known.

The rearrangement uses TRBV6-5 and TRBJ1-4; TRBD1 matches at 10 bases. The CDR3 length is 13 residues. Germline values: CDR1 MNHEY, CDR2 SVGAGI. V shed 10 bases and J 8 bases; nucleotides not matched to a gene: 7. The CDR3 DNA reads TGTGCCACCTGCCGGGACAGGGGCGAAAAACTGTTTTTT. Encoded protein: CATCRDRGEKLFF.

The sample holds a few counts of this clonotype. The V and J genes are TRBV28 and TRBJ2-3; D possibly uses TRBD1 or TRBD2 (5 bases each). In germline, CDR1 is MDHEN, CDR2 SYDVKM. V shed 4 bases and J shed 4 bases, with 15 bases lying between them. The CDR3 runs to 15 residues. Here the CDR3 reads CASSSQTGAPDTQYF. CDR3 nucleotide sequence: TGTGCCAGCAGTTCTCAGACCGGGGCCCCAGATACGCAGTATTTT.

V and J are TRBV20-1 and TRBJ1-5, with a tentative D call TRBD1 (5 bases). Germline CDR1 and CDR2: DFQATT and SNEGSKA (reference sequence). Trimming stripped 5 bases from V and 4 bases from J, with 15 bases between. This CDR3 is 14 amino acids long. CDR3 protein: CSAGTPFGNQPQHF. The CDR3 DNA sequence: TGCAGTGCTGGGACGCCCTTCGGGAATCAGCCCCAGCATTTT.

The V call is TRBV28, the J call TRBJ2-5; D is possibly TRBD1 (5 bases). Germline-derived CDR1 and CDR2 are MDHEN and SYDVKM. The CDR3 totals 15 residues. Trimming removed 5 bases from V and 5 bases from J, with 18 bases in between. The CDR3 bases are TGTGCCAGCAGTGGGGCAGGCCCCAACGGGGAGACCCAGTACTTC. Its protein is CASSGAGPNGETQYF.

This clonotype occurred a few times. The chain employs TRBV3-1 and TRBJ2-2; D unresolved. Germline lookup yields CDR1 LGHDT and CDR2 YNNKEL (reference sequence). This CDR3 has 14 amino acids. Trimming cost V 1 base and J 3 bases, with 6 bases left between them. As DNA, the CDR3 is TGTGCCAGCAGCCAAGGTTATGACACCGGGGAGCTGTTTTTT. Translation gives CASSQGYDTGELFF. Drawing the rest from reference TRBV3-1 and TRBJ2-2, the complete variable domain is DTAVSQTPKYLVTQMGNDKSIKCEQNLGHDTMYWYKQDSKKFLKIMFSYNNKELIINETVPNRFSPKSPDKAHLNLHINSLELGDSAVYFCASSQGYDTGELFFGEGSRLTVL.

This clonotype came up many times. The V gene is TRBV5-1, the J gene TRBJ1-6; 7 bases fit TRBD1. CDR1 and CDR2 from the germline V gene are SGHRS and YFSETQ. This CDR3 region has 15 residues. Trimming took 0 bases from V and 6 from J; bases not matched to a gene: 3. The CDR3 bases are TGCGCCAGCAGCTTGGGTACAGGGGCTAATTCACCCCTCCACTTT. As protein: CASSLGTGANSPLHF.

This chain uses TRBV7-8 with TRBJ1-1; D call uncertain. The length of the CDR3 is 15 residues. Germline values: CDR1 SGHVS, CDR2 FQNEAQ. Between the trimmed V and J ends, which lost 0 bases and 4 bases, there was a span of 12 bases. The chain's CDR3 is CASSLARDLGTEAFF. DNA of the CDR3: TGTGCCAGCAGCTTAGCTCGCGACTTGGGCACTGAAGCTTTCTTT.

J is TRBJ2-2 and V is TRBV20-1, with unresolved D. The CDR3 totals 12 residues. Germline assignment: CDR1 DFQATT and CDR2 SNEGSKA (reference sequence). CDR3 nucleotide sequence: TGCGGCTCCGCCACCGGCACCGGGGAGCTGTTTTTT. Its translation is CGSATGTGELFF.

V and J are TRBV9 and TRBJ2-3; D is possibly TRBD1 (5 bases). Germline V CDR1 and CDR2: SGDLS, YYNGEE. V gave up 3 bases and J gave up 2 bases, with 22 bases separating them. The CDR3 runs to 18 residues. The CDR3 sequence: CASSAEKPGARITDTQYF. CDR3 sequence (DNA): TGTGCCAGCAGCGCCGAGAAGCCTGGGGCCCGAATCACAGATACGCAGTATTTT.

V usage is TRBV6-1 and J usage is TRBJ1-2, with 7 bases fitting TRBD1. After removal of 5 bases from V and 8 bases from J, the junction contained 8 bases not matched to a gene. In germline, CDR1 is MNHNS, CDR2 SASEGT. The CDR3 contains 13 residues. The chain's CDR3 is CASSFDRDGGYTF. The CDR3 nucleotides read TGTGCCAGCAGTTTCGACAGGGATGGGGGCTACACCTTC.

The chain has TRBV18 and TRBJ2-7; 8 bases match TRBD1. Trimming removed 2 bases from V and 5 bases from J; junction bases left unmatched: 8. The CDR3 loop spans 15 amino acids. Germline V gives CDR1 KGHSH, CDR2 LQKENI. The CDR3 loop reads CASSPGQGVLNEQYV. In nucleotides, the CDR3 is TGTGCCAGCTCACCAGGACAGGGTGTACTCAACGAGCAGTACGTC.

The chain carries TRBV5-1 and TRBJ2-5; D gene uncertain. V gave up 2 bases and J gave up 1 base, with 9 bases separating them. The CDR3 length is 14 residues. Germline assignment: CDR1 SGHRS and CDR2 YFSETQ. DNA of the CDR3: TGCGCCAGCAGCTTCCGCCAGGTCCAAGAGACCCAGTACTTC. This codes for CASSFRQVQETQYF. The variable domain in full, with the rest retrieved from reference TRBV5-1 and TRBJ2-5, is KAGVTQTPRYLIKTRGQQVTLSCSPISGHRSVSWYQQTPGQGLQFLFEYFSETQRNKGNFPGRFSGRQFSNSRSEMNVSTLELGDSALYLCASSFRQVQETQYFGPGTRLLVL.

This clonotype was counted ten times or more. The rearrangement joins TRBV6-5 to TRBJ2-1, with TRBD2 as a possible D gene (5 bases). V shed 8 bases and J shed 0 bases, with 17 bases lying between them. Per the germline V gene, CDR1 is MNHEY and CDR2 is SVGAGI. The CDR3 length is 16 residues. The CDR3 sequence is CASGHRSGSSYNEQFF. The CDR3 bases are TGTGCCAGCGGCCATAGGTCTGGGAGCTCCTACAATGAGCAGTTCTTC.

Many counts were recorded for this clonotype. The chain carries TRBV18 and TRBJ2-3; D assignment may be TRBD1 or TRBD2 (5 bases each). Germline V lookup: CDR1 KGHSH, CDR2 LQKENI. Trimming removed 2 bases at V and 2 bases at J, with 8 bases between. This CDR3 contains 14 residues. The chain's CDR3 is CASSPVGVTDTQYF. The CDR3 coding sequence is TGTGCCAGCTCACCAGTGGGGGTCACAGATACGCAGTATTTT.

This clonotype was counted at least ten times. J is TRBJ1-1 and V is TRBV5-1, with 9 bases matching TRBD1. The CDR3 spans 14 residues. V trimming: 4 bases; J trimming: 6 bases; junction bases outside the gene matches: 7. The germline V gene has CDR1 SGHRS and CDR2 YFSETQ. The CDR3 bases are TGCGCCAGCAGCGCACAGGGGGCGATAGCTGAAGCTTTCTTT. Protein: CASSAQGAIAEAFF.

This clonotype came up a few times. The chain joins TRBV2 to TRBJ2-7, with 11 bases matching TRBD2. The germline V gene has CDR1 SNHLY and CDR2 FYNNEI. V was pared by 3 bases and J by 7 bases, with 8 bases of the junction left unmatched. This CDR3 is built from 15 residues. The chain's CDR3 is CASSESLAGGREQYF. Here the CDR3 DNA reads TGTGCCAGCAGTGAGAGCCTAGCGGGGGGTCGGGAGCAGTACTTC.

This clonotype was counted many times. This sequence joins TRBV5-1 and TRBJ2-2; the D is unclear. From germline, CDR1 is SGHRS and CDR2 YFSETQ. The germline V and J ends were trimmed by 0 bases and 2 bases, with 8 bases remaining between them. The CDR3 loop spans 15 amino acids. CDR3 in amino acids: CASSLDGPNTGELFF. DNA for the CDR3: TGCGCCAGCAGCTTGGACGGACCTAACACCGGGGAGCTGTTTTTT.